This T cell receptor beta chain was sequenced in a study of Ad26.COV2.S vaccination and SARS-CoV-2 variants. Study background: Doses of Ad26.COV2.S were injected into muscle once or twice, 56 days apart. Study-wide points: Measurement of non-spike TCR breadth gave similar results in vaccine and placebo recipients. The TCR breadth and depth analyses may have produced an underestimate of total T cell responses.

The assay was immunoSEQ multiplex PCR, and TCRdb's table has in-frame clones only and misses some. The repertoire includes 400,000 to 450,000 clones, over 75% of them detected once, and more than 9% sits in the top ten. Trimming removed 1 base at V and 8 bases at J, with 12 bases between. Germline CDR1 is MNHEY and CDR2 is SVGAGI. The CDR3 is 14 residues long. This clone is a singleton in its sample. Its antigen is undetermined. The sample's treatment: 19 received Ad26.COV2.S at low or high dose, single or two shots; several received placebo; per-sample allocation not given. Repertoires come from day 63 after the first vaccine or placebo injection. Spike of the Wuhan-strain SARS-CoV-2 was expressed by an Ad26 vector, which formed the vaccine.

This sample comprised peripheral blood, obtained in a trial of Ad26.COV2.S vaccine versus placebo. V gene TRBV6-5 combines with J gene TRBJ2-1; D possibly corresponds to TRBD1 (5 bases). The TCR sequence derives from a person between 18 and 65 years old who received the Ad26.COV2.S COVID-19 vaccine or a placebo. Here the CDR3 DNA reads TGTGCCAGCAGTTACTTCCAGGGATCAGATGAGCAGTTCTTC. Its translation: CASSYFQGSDEQFF.